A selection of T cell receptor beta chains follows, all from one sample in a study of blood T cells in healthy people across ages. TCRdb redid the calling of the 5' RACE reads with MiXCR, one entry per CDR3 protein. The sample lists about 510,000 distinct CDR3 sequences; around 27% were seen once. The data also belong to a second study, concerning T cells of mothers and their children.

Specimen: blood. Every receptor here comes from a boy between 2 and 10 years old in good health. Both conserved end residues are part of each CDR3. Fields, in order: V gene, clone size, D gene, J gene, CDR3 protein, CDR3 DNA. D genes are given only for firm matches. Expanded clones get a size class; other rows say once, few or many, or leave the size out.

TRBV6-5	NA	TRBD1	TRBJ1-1	CASSTLGQGATEAFF	TGTGCCAGCAGCACATTAGGACAGGGGGCCACTGAAGCTTTCTTT
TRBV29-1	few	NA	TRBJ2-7	CSVEDSGSYEQYF	TGCAGCGTTGAGGACAGTGGATCCTACGAGCAGTACTTC
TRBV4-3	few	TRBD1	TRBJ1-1	CASSQDPGQAAAAFF	TGCGCCAGCAGCCAAGACCCGGGACAGGCGGCCGCCGCTTTCTTT
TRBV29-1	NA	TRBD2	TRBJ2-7	CSAILAGSYEQYF	TGCAGCGCGATTCTAGCGGGGAGTTACGAGCAGTACTTC
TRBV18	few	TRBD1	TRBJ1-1	CASSPRRGTGTTEAFF	TGTGCCAGCTCACCGCGCCGTGGGACAGGGACGACTGAAGCTTTCTTT
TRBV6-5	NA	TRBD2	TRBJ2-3	CASSYSQRGVVDTQYF	TGTGCCAGCAGTTACTCGCAGCGGGGGGTTGTGGATACGCAGTATTTT
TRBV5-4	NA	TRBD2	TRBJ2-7	CASSHTSGFYEQYF	TGTGCCAGCAGCCATACTAGCGGGTTCTACGAGCAGTACTTC
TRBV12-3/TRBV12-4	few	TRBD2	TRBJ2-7	CASSPSGRETYEQYF	TGTGCCAGCAGTCCTTCAGGGAGGGAGACCTACGAGCAGTACTTC
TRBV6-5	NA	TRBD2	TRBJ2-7	CASSYSFDQRGYEQYF	TGTGCCAGCAGTTACTCGTTCGACCAGCGGGGCTACGAGCAGTACTTC
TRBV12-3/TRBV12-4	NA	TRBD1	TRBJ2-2	CASSPGQGAATGELFF	TGTGCCAGCAGTCCGGGACAGGGGGCGGCCACCGGGGAGCTGTTTTTT
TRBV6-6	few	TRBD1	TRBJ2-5	CASSLHRGRETQYF	TGTGCCAGCAGTCTTCACAGGGGGAGGGAGACCCAGTACTTC
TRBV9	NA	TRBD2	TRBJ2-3	CASSAYGLAASTDTQYF	TGTGCCAGCAGCGCCTATGGACTAGCGGCTAGCACAGATACGCAGTATTTT
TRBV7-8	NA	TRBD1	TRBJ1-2	CASSARGQANYGYTF	TGTGCCAGCAGCGCCAGAGGACAGGCGAACTATGGCTACACCTTC
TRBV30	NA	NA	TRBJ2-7	CAWRRVGSQDEQYF	TGTGCCTGGAGGAGGGTGGGGTCCCAGGACGAGCAGTACTTC
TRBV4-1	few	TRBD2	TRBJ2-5	CASSHGLAGGPQETQYF	TGCGCCAGCAGCCATGGACTAGCGGGGGGTCCCCAAGAGACCCAGTACTTC
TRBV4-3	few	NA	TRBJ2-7	CASSQQTSYEQYF	TGCGCCAGCAGCCAGCAGACTTCCTACGAGCAGTACTTC
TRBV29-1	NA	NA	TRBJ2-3	CSVAGPDTQYF	TGCAGCGTTGCCGGCCCAGATACGCAGTATTTT
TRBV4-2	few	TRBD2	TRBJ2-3	CASSQGLAGSTDTQYF	TGTGCCAGCAGCCAAGGACTAGCGGGGAGCACAGATACGCAGTATTTT
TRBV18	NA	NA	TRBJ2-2	CASSPGSGELFF	TGTGCCAGCTCACCAGGGTCCGGGGAGCTGTTTTTT
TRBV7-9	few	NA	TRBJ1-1	CASRATQGTFAEAFF	TGTGCCAGCAGAGCCACACAGGGCACTTTCGCTGAAGCTTTCTTT
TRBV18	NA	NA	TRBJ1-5	CASSPQHSGNQPQHF	TGTGCCAGCTCGCCTCAGCATTCGGGCAATCAGCCCCAGCATTTT
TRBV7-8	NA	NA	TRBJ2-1	CASSLGPGKVNEQFF	TGTGCCAGCAGCTTAGGCCCAGGGAAGGTCAATGAGCAGTTCTTC
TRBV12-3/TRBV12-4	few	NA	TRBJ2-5	CASSFLDRETQYF	TGTGCCAGCAGTTTTCTGGATCGGGAGACCCAGTACTTC
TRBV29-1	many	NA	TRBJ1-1	CSVGNTEAFF	TGCAGCGTTGGGAACACTGAAGCTTTCTTT
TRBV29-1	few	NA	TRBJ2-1	CSVADYSSYNEQSF	TGCAGCGTCGCAGATTACAGCTCCTACAATGAGCAGTCCTTC
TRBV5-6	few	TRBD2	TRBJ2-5	CASSLSRGAGERQQETQYF	TGTGCCAGCAGCTTGAGCAGGGGAGCGGGAGAGCGTCAACAAGAGACCCAGTACTTC
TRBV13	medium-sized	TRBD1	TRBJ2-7	CASSWDREEQYF	TGTGCCAGCAGCTGGGACAGGGAAGAGCAGTACTTC
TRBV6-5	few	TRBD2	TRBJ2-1	CASSYSPSGRSYNEQFF	TGTGCCAGCAGTTACTCTCCTAGCGGGAGGTCCTACAATGAGCAGTTCTTC
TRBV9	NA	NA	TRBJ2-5	CASSGVPDRSETQYF	TGTGCCAGCAGCGGTGTACCCGACCGGTCGGAGACCCAGTACTTC
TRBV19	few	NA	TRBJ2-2	CASTQDYTGELFF	TGTGCCAGTACACAGGATTACACCGGGGAGCTGTTTTTT
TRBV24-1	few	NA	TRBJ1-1	CATSDLPSTGNTEAFF	TGTGCCACCAGTGATTTACCCTCGACAGGGAACACTGAAGCTTTCTTT
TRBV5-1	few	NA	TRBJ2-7	CASSLEQVMYEQYF	TGCGCCAGCAGCTTGGAACAGGTGATGTACGAGCAGTACTTC
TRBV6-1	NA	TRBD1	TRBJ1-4	CASNLGQVKFF	TGTGCCAGCAACCTTGGACAGGTAAAGTTTTTT
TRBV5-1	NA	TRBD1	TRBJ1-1	CASSPQGAEGREAFF	TGCGCCAGCAGCCCTCAGGGGGCGGAGGGTCGTGAAGCTTTCTTT
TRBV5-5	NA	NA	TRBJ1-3	CASSKAGTYGNTIYF	TGTGCCAGCAGCAAGGCCGGGACATACGGAAACACCATATATTTT
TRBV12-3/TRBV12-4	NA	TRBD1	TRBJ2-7	CASSSQDRAYEQYF	TGTGCCAGCAGTTCCCAGGACAGGGCCTACGAGCAGTACTTC
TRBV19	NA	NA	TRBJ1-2	CASSYGTPNYGYTF	TGTGCCAGTAGTTACGGGACACCTAACTATGGCTACACCTTC
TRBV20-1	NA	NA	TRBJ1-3	CSAEWSSGGNTIYF	TGCAGTGCTGAGTGGAGCAGCGGTGGAAACACCATATATTTT
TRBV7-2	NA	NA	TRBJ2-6	CASSLPVVGSGANVLTF	TGTGCCAGCAGCTTGCCGGTGGTGGGCTCTGGGGCCAACGTCCTGACTTTC
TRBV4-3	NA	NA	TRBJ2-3	CASSQDATRADTQYF	TGCGCCAGCAGCCAAGACGCTACCCGGGCGGATACGCAGTATTTT
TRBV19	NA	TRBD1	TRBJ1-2	CATGDYGYTF	TGTGCAACAGGGGACTATGGCTACACCTTC